Here is one T cell receptor (beta chain) with its context. Its specificity is not known. Researchers ran the PCR with 60 Vbeta and 13 Jbeta primers. In the study's own analysis: A follow-up analysis tallied around 80 million unique TCR beta chains, roughly 10 million shared. Sequenced by immunoSEQ multiplex PCR; TCRdb stores in-frame clones only, minus some. That table is the source of V, J and clone size, and D and trimming were worked out from the DNA. The table shows 95,000 to 150,000 clones, with 81% occurring only once. The germline V and J ends were trimmed by 0 bases and 5 bases, with 12 bases remaining between them. CDR3 length equals 15 residues. Germline CDR1 is SGHNT and CDR2 is YYREEE (reference sequence). This specimen belongs to a study of cytomegalovirus exposure and HLA in healthy donors. General observations from the study: In a later analysis, common viral pathogens appeared linked to several of the most significant clusters. Trimming of TCR beta V- and J-genes showed a link, identified in a later analysis, to a missense DCLRE1C variant. The study recorded about 160 TCR beta chains that were cytomegalovirus-associated.

The chain combines TRBV5-4 with TRBJ1-5; unclear D gene. Sequenced material: PBMCs. This sequence originates from a young man in good health and CMV-seronegative. The CDR3 region has the DNA TGTGCCAGCAGCTTGGCCCCCACCCCAGATCAGCCCCAGCATTTT. Protein: CASSLAPTPDQPQHF. The full variable domain, with the rest looked up from reference TRBV5-4 and TRBJ1-5, is ETGVTQSPTHLIKTRGQQVTLRCSSQSGHNTVSWYQQALGQGPQFIFQYYREEENGRGNFPPRFSGLQFPNYSSELNVNALELDDSALYLCASSLAPTPDQPQHFGDGTRLSIL.